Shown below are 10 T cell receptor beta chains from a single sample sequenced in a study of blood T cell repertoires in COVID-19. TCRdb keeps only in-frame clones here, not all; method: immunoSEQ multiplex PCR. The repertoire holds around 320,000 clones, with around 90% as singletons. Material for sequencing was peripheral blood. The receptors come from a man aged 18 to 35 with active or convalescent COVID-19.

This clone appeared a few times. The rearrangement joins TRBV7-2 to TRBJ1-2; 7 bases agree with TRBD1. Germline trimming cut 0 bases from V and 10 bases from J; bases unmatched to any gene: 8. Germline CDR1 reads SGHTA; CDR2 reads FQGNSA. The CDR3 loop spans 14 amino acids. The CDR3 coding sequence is TGTGCCAGCAGCTTAGCCGGGACAGAGCTCTTCTACACCTTC. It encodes CASSLAGTELFYTF.

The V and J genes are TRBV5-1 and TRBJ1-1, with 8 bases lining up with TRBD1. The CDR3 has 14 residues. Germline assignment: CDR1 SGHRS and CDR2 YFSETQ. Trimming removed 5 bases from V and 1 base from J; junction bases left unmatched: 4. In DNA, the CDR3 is TGCGCCAGCAGGACAGGGGCCGAGAACACTGAAGCTTTCTTT. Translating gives CASRTGAENTEAFF.

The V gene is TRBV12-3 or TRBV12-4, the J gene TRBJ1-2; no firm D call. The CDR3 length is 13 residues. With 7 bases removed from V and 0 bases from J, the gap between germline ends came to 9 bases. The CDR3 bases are TGTGCCAGCAATTATCCAGCTAACTATGGCTACACCTTC. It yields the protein CASNYPANYGYTF.

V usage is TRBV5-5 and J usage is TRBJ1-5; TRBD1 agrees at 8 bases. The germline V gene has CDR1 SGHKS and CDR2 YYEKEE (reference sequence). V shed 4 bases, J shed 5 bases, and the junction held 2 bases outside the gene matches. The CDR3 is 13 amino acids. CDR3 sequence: CASSVTGDQPQHF. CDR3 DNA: TGTGCCAGCAGCGTGACAGGGGATCAGCCCCAGCATTTT.

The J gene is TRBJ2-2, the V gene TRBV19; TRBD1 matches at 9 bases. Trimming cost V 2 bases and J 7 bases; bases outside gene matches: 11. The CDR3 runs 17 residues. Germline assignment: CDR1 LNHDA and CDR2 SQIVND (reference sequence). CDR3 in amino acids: CASSITGQGPQGGELFF. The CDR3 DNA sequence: TGTGCCAGTAGTATAACGGGACAGGGCCCACAGGGCGGGGAGCTGTTTTTT. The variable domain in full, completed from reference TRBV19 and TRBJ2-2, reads DGGITQSPKYLFRKEGQNVTLSCEQNLNHDAMYWYRQDPGQGLRLIYYSQIVNDFQKGDIAEGYSVSREKKESFPLTVTSAQKNPTAFYLCASSITGQGPQGGELFFGEGSRLTVL.

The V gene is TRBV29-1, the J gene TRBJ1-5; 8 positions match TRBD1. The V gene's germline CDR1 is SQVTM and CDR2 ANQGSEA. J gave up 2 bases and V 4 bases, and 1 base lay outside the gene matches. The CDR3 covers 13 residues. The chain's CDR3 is CSVGTGRNQPQHF. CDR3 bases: TGCAGCGTTGGGACAGGGCGCAATCAGCCCCAGCATTTT.

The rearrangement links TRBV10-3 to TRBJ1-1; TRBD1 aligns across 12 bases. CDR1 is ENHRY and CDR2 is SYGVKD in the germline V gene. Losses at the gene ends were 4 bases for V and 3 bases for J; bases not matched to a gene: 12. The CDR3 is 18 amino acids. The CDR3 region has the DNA TGTGCCATCAGTGCGAGGGGGACAGGGGGCGTCAGGGACACTGAAGCTTTCTTT. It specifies CAISARGTGGVRDTEAFF.

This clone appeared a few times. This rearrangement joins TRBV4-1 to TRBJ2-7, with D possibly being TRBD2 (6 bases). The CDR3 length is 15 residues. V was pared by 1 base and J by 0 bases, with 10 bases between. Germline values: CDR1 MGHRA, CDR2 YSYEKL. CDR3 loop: CASSQGPSVSYEQYF. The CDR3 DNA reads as TGCGCCAGCAGCCAAGGTCCTAGCGTCTCCTACGAGCAGTACTTC.

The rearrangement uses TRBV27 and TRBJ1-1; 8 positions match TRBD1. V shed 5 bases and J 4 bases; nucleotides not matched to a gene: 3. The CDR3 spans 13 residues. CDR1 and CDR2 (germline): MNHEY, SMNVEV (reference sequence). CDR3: CASSPGGITEAFF. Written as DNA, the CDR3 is TGTGCCAGCAGTCCAGGGGGCATCACTGAAGCTTTCTTT.

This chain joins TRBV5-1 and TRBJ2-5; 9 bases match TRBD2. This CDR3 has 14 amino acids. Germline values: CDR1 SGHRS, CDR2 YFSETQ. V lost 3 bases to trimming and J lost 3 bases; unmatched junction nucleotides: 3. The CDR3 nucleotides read TGCGCCAGCAGCTGGACTAGCGTTAAAGAGACCCAGTACTTC. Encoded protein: CASSWTSVKETQYF.